This passage covers 28 T cell receptor beta chains from one sample sequenced in a study of T cell changes during pregnancy in multiple sclerosis. Libraries were prepared by immunoSEQ multiplex PCR; TCRdb keeps only in-frame clonotypes and omits some of them. The repertoire has about 40,000 clones, around 90% of them found once; the top ten carry less than 1.5%. The material sequenced was peripheral blood, taken before pregnancy. Receptor source: a female donor with multiple sclerosis, enrolled in a pregnancy study.

This sequence joins TRBV9 and TRBJ1-3; D gene unclear. Germline CDR1 SGDLS, CDR2 YYNGEE. The CDR3 runs 16 residues. With 0 bases removed from V and 0 bases from J, the gap between germline ends came to 10 bases. The CDR3 protein is CASSVASGSSGNTIYF. The CDR3 DNA follows: TGTGCCAGCAGCGTAGCGTCCGGGAGCTCTGGAAACACCATATATTTT.

V and J are TRBV5-1 and TRBJ2-2; D perhaps matches TRBD1 (6 bases). Germline V gene lookup returns CDR1 SGHRS and CDR2 YFSETQ. The CDR3 runs to 14 residues. V lost 0 bases, J lost 5 bases, and 8 bases lay in between. The CDR3 DNA is TGCGCCAGCAGCTTGGGGACAGTTACCGGGGAGCTGTTTTTT. Translating gives CASSLGTVTGELFF.

The J gene is TRBJ1-2, the V gene TRBV7-2; 9 nucleotides line up with TRBD1. Germline V gene lookup returns CDR1 SGHTA and CDR2 FQGNSA. The V segment lost 5 bases and the J segment 4 bases; nucleotides outside the gene matches: 8. The CDR3 contains 15 residues. The CDR3 bases are TGTGCCAGCAGCCCCCGGGACAGGGTGGTCTATGGCTACACCTTC. It specifies CASSPRDRVVYGYTF.

The chain links TRBV9 to TRBJ2-7; 13 nucleotides align to TRBD2. V was pared by 3 bases and J by 5 bases, with 5 bases of the junction left unmatched. Germline lookup yields CDR1 SGDLS and CDR2 YYNGEE. The CDR3 contains 15 residues. The CDR3 DNA reads as TGTGCCAGCAGCGCCCCGGGACTAGCGGGAAACGAGCAGTACTTC. This translates into CASSAPGLAGNEQYF.

About this clone itself: The junction does not match germline at one end; this may be a read error. This chain connects TRBV10-3 to TRBJ1-2; TRBD1 matches 10 bases. The germline V gene encodes CDR1 ENHRY and CDR2 SYGVKD. The CDR3 extends over 13 amino acids. CDR3 DNA sequence: TGTGCCCTCAGACAGGGGGCCGCCGGTGGCTACACCTTC. Amino acids: CALRQGAAGGYTF.

The chain joins TRBV5-1 to TRBJ2-7; 7 positions match TRBD1. The CDR3 extends over 14 amino acids. The germline V gene has CDR1 SGHRS and CDR2 YFSETQ. The trim removed 2 bases at V and 0 bases at J, leaving 2 bases unmatched. CDR3 nucleotide sequence: TGCGCCAGCAGCTTCGGGACAGCCTCCTACGAGCAGTACTTC. Translating gives CASSFGTASYEQYF. The variable domain in full, with the rest retrieved from reference TRBV5-1 and TRBJ2-7, is KAGVTQTPRYLIKTRGQQVTLSCSPISGHRSVSWYQQTPGQGLQFLFEYFSETQRNKGNFPGRFSGRQFSNSRSEMNVSTLELGDSALYLCASSFGTASYEQYFGPGTRLTVT.

The gene calls are TRBV11-2 and TRBJ2-7; possible D gene TRBD2, 6 bases. With 5 bases removed from V and 0 bases from J, the gap between germline ends came to 11 bases. Germline V gene lookup returns CDR1 SGHAT and CDR2 FQNNGV. CDR3 length: 14 residues. The CDR3 here is CASSGGADSYEQYF. The CDR3 nucleotides are TGTGCCAGCAGCGGAGGGGCCGACTCCTACGAGCAGTACTTC. The full variable domain, in which reference TRBV11-2 and TRBJ2-7 provide the parts outside the CDR3, is EAGVAQSPRYKIIEKRQSVAFWCNPISGHATLYWYQQILGQGPKLLIQFQNNGVVDDSQLPKDRFSAERLKGVDSTLKIQPAKLEDSAVYLCASSGGADSYEQYFGPGTRLTVT.

The chain is built from TRBV18 and TRBJ1-2; perhaps TRBD1 as D (6 bases). CDR1 is KGHSH and CDR2 is LQKENI in the germline V gene. Trimming cost V 7 bases and J 4 bases, with 13 bases left between them. There are 13 residues in the CDR3. The CDR3 DNA is TGTGCCAGCTGGATACAGGGTGTCTATGGCTACACCTTC. Translating it yields CASWIQGVYGYTF.

V gene TRBV19 combines with J gene TRBJ1-5; TRBD1 matches 7 bases. Trimming removed 4 bases from V and 9 bases from J; junction bases left unmatched: 15. Looked up from germline, CDR1 is LNHDA and CDR2 is SQIVND (reference sequence). The CDR3 is made up of 16 amino acids. The CDR3 DNA sequence: TGTGCCAGTAGTACTACCGGGACAGTAGAGCGGTCGCCCCAGCATTTT. Amino acids: CASSTTGTVERSPQHF.

The gene calls are TRBV18 and TRBJ2-1; weak D call: TRBD2 (5 bases). CDR3 length: 13 residues. V gave up 3 bases and J gave up 5 bases, with 8 bases separating them. Germline V gives CDR1 KGHSH, CDR2 LQKENI. The CDR3 nucleotides read TGTGCCAGCTCACCCCCCGGGGACAATGAGCAGTTCTTC. It encodes CASSPPGDNEQFF. Drawing the rest from reference TRBV18 and TRBJ2-1, the complete variable domain is NAGVMQNPRHLVRRRGQEARLRCSPMKGHSHVYWYRQLPEEGLKFMVYLQKENIIDESGMPKERFSAEFPKEGPSILRIQQVVRGDSAAYFCASSPPGDNEQFFGPGTRLTVL.

The chain recombines TRBV5-6 with TRBJ2-1, with 8 positions matching TRBD2. Germline loops: CDR1 SGHDT, CDR2 YYEEEE. The CDR3 is 15 amino acids. J was trimmed by 4 bases and V by 0 bases; bases with no gene match: 3. CDR3 in DNA: TGTGCCAGCAGCTTGGGACTAGCGCTTTACAATGAGCAGTTCTTC. It encodes CASSLGLALYNEQFF.

This clone showed up just once. The chain carries TRBV5-5 and TRBJ1-4; no reliable D call. There are 14 residues in the CDR3. CDR1 SGHKS and CDR2 YYEKEE come from the germline V gene (reference sequence). The germline V and J ends were trimmed by 4 bases and 4 bases, with 11 bases remaining between them. The chain's CDR3 is CASSPGSVNEKLFF. In DNA form, the CDR3 reads TGTGCCAGCAGCCCCGGGTCCGTTAATGAAAAACTGTTTTTT.

The rearrangement joins TRBV5-1 to TRBJ2-1, with D perhaps matching TRBD2 (5 bases). V was pared by 5 bases and J by 5 bases, with 29 bases between. The CDR3 runs to 19 residues. In germline, CDR1 is SGHRS, CDR2 YFSETQ. The DNA for the CDR3 is TGCGCCAGCAGATCTACCTCGAATCAACTAGTTCAACTACACAATGAGCAGTTCTTC. Its translation: CASRSTSNQLVQLHNEQFF.

This chain connects TRBV5-4 to TRBJ2-2; the match to TRBD1 covers 7 bases. V lost 1 base and J lost 4; bases outside the gene matches: 13. The CDR3 has 18 residues. The germline V gene has CDR1 SGHNT and CDR2 YYREEE (reference sequence). CDR3 nucleotide sequence: TGTGCCAGCAGCTTGTTCTCTACGGGACAGCGCCTCACCGGGGAGCTGTTTTTT. Residues: CASSLFSTGQRLTGELFF.

V is TRBV2 and J is TRBJ2-5, with TRBD2 identical over 7 bases. The J call may not be correct, given that the DNA end is closer to TRBJ2-7. The CDR3 length is 13 residues. The germline V gene encodes CDR1 SNHLY and CDR2 FYNNEI. In DNA form, the CDR3 reads TGTGCCAGCACTCCTAGCGGAAACTACGAGCAGTACTTC. Its translation is CASTPSGNYEQYF.

As concerns this clone: Its ends do not fully match the called genes, so a read error is possible. The chain links TRBV7-2 to TRBJ2-3; D is uncertain. Germline loops: CDR1 SGHTA, CDR2 FQGNSA. The CDR3 is 15 residues long. The CDR3 bases are TGTGCCGGCAGCTTAGGGAACAGTTTCACAGATACGCAGTATTTT. It specifies CAGSLGNSFTDTQYF.

Only one count was recorded for this clone. The gene calls are TRBV6-1 and TRBJ2-7; tentatively, D is TRBD1 (5 bases). This CDR3 is 14 amino acids long. V lost 3 bases, J lost 1 base, and 10 bases lay in between. CDR1 MNHNS and CDR2 SASEGT come from the germline V gene. The CDR3 here is CASSDRQPSYEQYF. The CDR3, as DNA: TGTGCCAGCAGTGATAGACAGCCTTCCTACGAGCAGTACTTC.

The chain combines TRBV11-2 with TRBJ1-1; D is unresolved. Trimming took 4 bases from V and 4 from J, leaving 22 bases between them. CDR1 and CDR2 from the germline V gene are SGHAT and FQNNGV. The CDR3 has 17 amino acids. The CDR3 sequence: CASSSGYDGKWGTEAFF. Here the CDR3 DNA reads TGTGCCAGCAGCTCTGGGTACGACGGGAAATGGGGCACTGAAGCTTTCTTT.

The V gene is TRBV6-5, the J gene TRBJ1-4, with TRBD1 identical over 12 bases. The CDR3 contains 16 residues. Per the germline V gene, CDR1 is MNHEY and CDR2 is SVGAGI. V gave up 4 bases and J gave up 6 bases; unmatched junction bases: 6. The CDR3 nucleotides read TGTGCCAGCAGTTCCGGGACAGGGGGCTTGGATGAAAAACTGTTTTTT. Protein sequence: CASSSGTGGLDEKLFF.

The CDR3 loop is CASGGLAGVTDTQYF. CDR3 coding DNA: TGTGCCTCGGGGGGACTAGCGGGAGTCACAGATACGCAGTATTTT. This chain joins TRBV11-2 and TRBJ2-3, with 14 bases fitting TRBD2. The germline V gene encodes CDR1 SGHAT and CDR2 FQNNGV. The V gene end was trimmed by 11 bases and the J gene end by 2 bases; junction bases not matched to a gene: 6. The CDR3 extends over 15 amino acids.

The CDR3 here is CSSNWGLNTEAFF. DNA of the CDR3: TGCAGCTCTAATTGGGGGCTGAACACTGAAGCTTTCTTT. This rearrangement joins TRBV29-1 to TRBJ1-1; TRBD1 might be the D (6 bases). V shed 8 bases and J shed 0 bases, with 13 bases lying between them. The CDR3 is made up of 13 amino acids. CDR1 is SQVTM, CDR2 ANQGSEA, per germline.

The chain carries TRBV6-5 and TRBJ2-7; 11 bases are shared with TRBD1. The V gene end was trimmed by 8 bases and the J gene end by 5 bases; junction bases not matched to a gene: 5. CDR3 length equals 13 residues. The germline CDR1 and CDR2 sequences are MNHEY and SVGAGI. Here the CDR3 reads CASGGTGGNEQYF. The CDR3 region has the DNA TGTGCCAGCGGCGGGACAGGGGGTAACGAGCAGTACTTC.

The V gene is TRBV5-1, the J gene TRBJ2-7; 11 nucleotides line up with TRBD2. The CDR3 loop spans 16 amino acids. Germline-derived CDR1 and CDR2 are SGHRS and YFSETQ. Losses at the gene ends were 4 bases for V and 0 bases for J; bases not matched to a gene: 6. Here the CDR3 reads CASSPDTSGSSYEQYF. CDR3 nucleotide sequence: TGCGCCAGCAGCCCCGATACTAGCGGGAGCTCCTACGAGCAGTACTTC.

This clone showed up just once. This rearrangement joins TRBV30 to TRBJ2-7; 11 nucleotides agree with TRBD2. The CDR3 length is 14 residues. The V and J ends lost 3 bases and 5 bases, in that order; junction bases with no gene match: 6. Germline V gene sequence: CDR1 GTSNPN, CDR2 SVGIG (reference sequence). The chain's CDR3 is CAWRGASGRHEQYF. CDR3 DNA: TGTGCCTGGAGGGGGGCTAGCGGGAGGCACGAGCAGTACTTC. Together with reference TRBV30 and TRBJ2-7, the CDR3 gives the full variable domain: SQTIHQWPATLVQPVGSPLSLECTVEGTSNPNLYWYRQAAGRGLQLLFYSVGIGQISSEVPQNLSASRPQDRQFILSSKKLLLSDSGFYLCAWRGASGRHEQYFGPGTRLTVT.

This rearrangement joins TRBV5-1 to TRBJ1-4; 7 bases are a match to TRBD1. V was clipped by 4 bases and J by 4 bases; unmatched bases: 7. The CDR3 loop spans 15 amino acids. Germline CDR1 and CDR2: SGHRS and YFSETQ. DNA for the CDR3: TGCGCCAGCAGCCTTACAGGGGAAGGTAATGAAAAACTGTTTTTT. Its translation is CASSLTGEGNEKLFF.

The table lists this clone with a count of one. V is TRBV7-8 and J is TRBJ2-7, with D perhaps TRBD2 (6 bases). Trimming took off 1 base at V and 2 bases at J, with 12 bases between the two ends. From germline, CDR1 is SGHVS and CDR2 FQNEAQ. CDR3 length: 15 amino acids. CDR3 sequence: CASSLEGTETYEQYF. The CDR3 region has the DNA TGTGCCAGCAGCTTAGAAGGGACTGAAACCTACGAGCAGTACTTC. Drawing the rest from reference TRBV7-8 and TRBJ2-7, the complete variable domain is GAGVSQSPRYKVAKRGQDVALRCDPISGHVSLFWYQQALGQGPEFLTYFQNEAQLDKSGLPSDRFFAERPEGSVSTLKIQRTQQEDSAVYLCASSLEGTETYEQYFGPGTRLTVT.

By sample fraction, this clone is medium-sized (0.01 to 0.1%). This chain links TRBV7-3 with TRBJ1-1; D uncertain. The CDR3 has 13 amino acids. V shed 2 bases and J shed 1 base, with 5 bases lying between them. The germline gives CDR1 SGHTA, CDR2 FQGTGA. CDR3 sequence reads: CASSLSQNTEAFF. Here the CDR3 DNA reads TGTGCCAGCAGCTTATCACAGAACACTGAAGCTTTCTTT.

The J gene is TRBJ2-5, the V gene TRBV12-5; D ambiguous. Per the germline V gene, CDR1 is LGHNT and CDR2 is FRNRAP. Deletions cut 5 bases from V and 5 bases from J, with 6 bases between. CDR3 length equals 11 residues. DNA for the CDR3: TGTGCTAGTGGTACCCAGGAGACCCAGTACTTC. Amino acid sequence: CASGTQETQYF.